This TCR beta chain was observed in a study of OX40 agonist ivuxolimab in advanced cancers. Autoimmune disease history or systemic immunosuppression excluded patients. Produced via immunoSEQ multiplex PCR; TCRdb's table is partial and in-frame only. The table includes about 79,000 clones, around 90% detected once. V was shortened by 0 bases and J by 3 bases, with 6 bases between the two germline ends. The CDR3 loop spans 13 amino acids. The germline V gene encodes CDR1 SGHRS and CDR2 YFSETQ. The clonotype comes from an adult with an advanced solid tumor such as melanoma, head and neck, liver or kidney cancer. The sample consisted of CD4+ or CD8+ T cells sorted from blood, taken in a trial of the OX40 agonist ivuxolimab. This rearrangement joins TRBV5-1 to TRBJ1-1; D perhaps matches TRBD1 (5 bases). CDR3 DNA sequence: TGCGCCAGCAGCTTGGCGGGGGACACTGAAGCTTTCTTT. Translation: CASSLAGDTEAFF.